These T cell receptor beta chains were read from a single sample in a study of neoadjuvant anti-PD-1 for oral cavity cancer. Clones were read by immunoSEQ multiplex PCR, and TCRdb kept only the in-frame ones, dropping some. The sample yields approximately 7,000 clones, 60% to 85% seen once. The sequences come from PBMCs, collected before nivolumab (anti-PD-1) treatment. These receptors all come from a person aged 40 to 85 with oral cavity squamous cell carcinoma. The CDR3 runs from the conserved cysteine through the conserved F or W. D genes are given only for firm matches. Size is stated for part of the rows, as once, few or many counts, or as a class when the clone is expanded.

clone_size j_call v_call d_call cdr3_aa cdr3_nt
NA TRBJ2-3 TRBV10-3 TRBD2 CAISESAGGGGYTDTQYF TGTGCCATCAGTGAGTCCGCCGGCGGCGGGGGGTACACAGATACGCAGTATTTT
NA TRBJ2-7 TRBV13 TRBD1 CASSTWTGAYEQYF TGTGCCAGCAGCACCTGGACAGGGGCCTACGAGCAGTACTTC
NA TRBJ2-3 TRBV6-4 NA CASSEGASTDTQYF TGTGCCAGCAGTGAGGGGGCTAGCACAGATACGCAGTATTTT
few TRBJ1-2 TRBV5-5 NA CASSSNGPGRYGYTF TGTGCCAGCAGCTCTAATGGCCCAGGACGGTATGGCTACACCTTC
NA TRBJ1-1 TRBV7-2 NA CASSLGIGDLLNTEAFF TGTGCCAGCAGCTTAGGGATCGGCGACTTACTGAACACTGAAGCTTTCTTT
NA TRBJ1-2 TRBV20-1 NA CSAVGNYGYTF TGCAGTGCTGTCGGTAACTATGGCTACACCTTC
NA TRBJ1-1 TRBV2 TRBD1 CASRRTGFAEAFF TGTGCCAGCAGAAGGACAGGGTTTGCTGAAGCTTTCTTT
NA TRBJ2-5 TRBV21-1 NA CASSRDSGETQYF TGTGCCAGCAGCAGGGATAGTGGGGAGACCCAGTACTTC
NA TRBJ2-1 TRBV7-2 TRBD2 CASSPGLTYGGALNEQFF TGTGCCAGCAGCCCTGGCCTAACCTACGGGGGGGCATTAAATGAGCAGTTCTTC
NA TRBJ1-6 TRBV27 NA CASSPGNIGTSPLHF TGTGCCAGCAGCCCTGGAAATATCGGAACTTCACCCCTCCACTTT
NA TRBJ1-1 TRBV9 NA CASSVDGQGIQRGEAFF TGTGCCAGCAGCGTAGATGGGCAGGGTATTCAGAGGGGTGAAGCTTTCTTT
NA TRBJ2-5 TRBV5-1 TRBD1 CASSQGVIQETQYF TGCGCCAGCAGCCAGGGGGTCATCCAAGAGACCCAGTACTTC
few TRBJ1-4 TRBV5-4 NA CASSLPGSGNEKLFF TGTGCCAGCAGCTTACCAGGGTCAGGCAATGAAAAACTGTTTTTT
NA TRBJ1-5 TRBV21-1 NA CASSAPFRGDNQPQHF TGTGCCAGCAGCGCACCCTTCCGGGGGGATAATCAGCCCCAGCATTTT
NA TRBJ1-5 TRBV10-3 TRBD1 CAISENRGTHNSNQPQHF TGTGCCATCAGTGAGAACAGGGGGACACACAATAGCAATCAGCCCCAGCATTTT
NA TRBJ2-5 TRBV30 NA CAWTPWATGGARGETQYF TGTGCCTGGACCCCTTGGGCCACTGGGGGGGCACGGGGGGAGACCCAGTACTTC
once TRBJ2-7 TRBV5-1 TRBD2 CASSPRGGPSSYEQYF TGCGCCAGCAGCCCTCGCGGGGGGCCGAGCTCCTACGAGCAGTACTTC
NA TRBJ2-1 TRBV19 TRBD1 CASIRTGERGEQFF TGTGCCAGTATAAGGACAGGGGAGAGAGGCGAGCAGTTCTTC
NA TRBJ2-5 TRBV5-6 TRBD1 CASSSGTGYETQYF TGTGCCAGCAGTTCCGGGACAGGGTATGAGACCCAGTACTTC
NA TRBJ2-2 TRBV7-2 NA CASSLKDTSSGELFF TGTGCCAGCAGCTTAAAGGACACTAGCTCCGGGGAGCTGTTTTTT
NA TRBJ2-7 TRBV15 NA CATSRDRASATYEQYF TGTGCCACCAGCAGAGATCGGGCCAGTGCAACCTACGAGCAGTACTTC
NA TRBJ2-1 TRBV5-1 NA CASSLGRVGIGNEQFF TGCGCCAGCAGCTTGGGGCGCGTGGGTATTGGGAATGAGCAGTTCTTC
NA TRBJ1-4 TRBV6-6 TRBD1 CASSYLHGQGEEKLFF TGTGCCAGCAGTTACCTCCATGGACAGGGAGAAGAAAAACTGTTTTTT
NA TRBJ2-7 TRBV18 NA CASSQDGGYEQYF TGTGCCAGCTCACAGGACGGAGGCTACGAGCAGTACTTC
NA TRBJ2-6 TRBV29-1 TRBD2 CSVDGGSGANVLTF TGCAGCGTTGACGGGGGGTCTGGGGCCAACGTCCTGACTTTC
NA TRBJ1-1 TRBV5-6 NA CASSPWAGLMNTEAFF TGTGCCAGCAGCCCATGGGCAGGCCTAATGAACACTGAAGCTTTCTTT